The 10 T cell receptor beta chains reported below all come from one sample, sequenced in a study of glioma-infiltrating T cells. Amplification of TCR alpha and beta CDR3 regions from RNA used iRepertoire nested multiplex PCR. One entry per CDR3 protein, called by TCRdb with MiXCR from the multiplex PCR reads. The table has around 140,000 distinct CDR3 sequences, about two fifths seen once. The sample was glioma tissue, nonneoplastic brain tissue, or PBMCs (not recorded which). These receptor sequences come from a human donor with low-grade glioma or glioblastoma, undergoing nonglioma brain surgery, or in good health (not recorded which).

The chain has TRBV20-1 and TRBJ2-1; TRBD2 is a possible D gene (6 bases). V gave up 5 bases and J gave up 4 bases, with 15 bases separating them. Per germline, CDR1 DFQATT and CDR2 SNEGSKA (reference sequence). The length of the CDR3 is 14 residues. The CDR3 here is CSALTGSGYNEQFF. The DNA of the CDR3 is TGCAGTGCTTTAACAGGTAGCGGTTACAATGAGCAGTTCTTC.

In the case of this clonotype: A single base separates this from a much larger clone, so it may be a read error. This chain connects TRBV6-6 to TRBJ2-1; no clear D gene. The CDR3 runs 15 residues. Germline loops: CDR1 MNHNY, CDR2 SVGAGI (reference sequence). The CDR3 region has the DNA TGTGCCAGCAGTTACGACCCAAGCTCCTACGATGAGCAGTTCTTC. It is translated as CASSYDPSSYDEQFF.

This chain connects TRBV10-2 to TRBJ1-1, with TRBD1 matching over 7 bases. Trimming cost V 6 bases and J 3 bases; bases outside gene matches: 4. The CDR3 loop spans 13 amino acids. Germline V gives CDR1 WSHSY, CDR2 SAAADI. The CDR3 nucleotides are TGCGCCAGCAGACAGGGGACGGACACTGAAGCTTTCTTT. Its protein is CASRQGTDTEAFF.

The sample holds a few counts of this clonotype. The chain joins TRBV6-1 to TRBJ1-2, with D perhaps TRBD1 (5 bases). Looked up from germline, CDR1 is MNHNS and CDR2 is SASEGT. This CDR3 is 13 amino acids long. The V end was cut by 6 bases, the J end by 2 bases, with 10 bases between. This CDR3 reads CASSKGRNYGYTF. The CDR3 coding sequence is TGTGCCAGCAGCAAGGGGCGAAACTATGGCTACACCTTC.

The chain employs TRBV7-2 and TRBJ2-3; no firm D call. From germline, CDR1 is SGHTA and CDR2 FQGNSA. Trimming cost V 3 bases and J 1 base, with 5 bases left between them. This CDR3 spans 13 amino acids. The CDR3 DNA reads TGTGCCAGCAGCTTGCCCGGCACAGATACGCAGTATTTT. It codes for CASSLPGTDTQYF.

The V and J genes are TRBV5-4 and TRBJ2-5; D is unresolved. Trimming cost V 0 bases and J 3 bases, with 6 bases left between them. There are 13 residues in the CDR3. CDR1 is SGHNT and CDR2 is YYREEE in the germline V gene (reference sequence). CDR3 sequence (DNA): TGTGCCAGCAGCTTGGCGGCGGAAGAGACCCAGTACTTC. Protein sequence: CASSLAAEETQYF.

The chain has TRBV2 and TRBJ2-5; D unclear. With the DNA end fitting TRBJ2-1 better, the J assignment may be wrong. Germline V gives CDR1 SNHLY, CDR2 FYNNEI. This CDR3 contains 13 residues. The CDR3 reads CASEVGDYNEQFF. The CDR3 coding sequence is TGTGCCAGCGAAGTCGGAGACTACAATGAGCAGTTCTTC.

For this clonotype: Germline is not matched at one junction end, which may reflect a read error. This chain connects TRBV10-2 to TRBJ2-3; 12 bases are shared with TRBD2. Germline V CDR1 and CDR2: WSHSY, SAAADI. The CDR3 runs to 15 residues. The CDR3 region has the DNA TGTGCCACCTCCCGGACTAGCGGGGGCACAGATACGCAGTATTTT. This sequence encodes CATSRTSGGTDTQYF.

In its sample, this clonotype was seen a few times. A read error is possible here, since a much larger clone lies one base away. The chain links TRBV7-3 to TRBJ1-1, with TRBD1 matching over 7 bases. The germline V gene encodes CDR1 SGHTA and CDR2 FQGTGA. The V segment lost 5 bases and the J segment 3 bases; nucleotides outside the gene matches: 3. The CDR3 has 13 residues. CDR3 nucleotide sequence: TGTGCCAGCAGCCACGACAGGGACACTGAAGCTTTCTTT. Protein: CASSHDRDTEAFF.

The chain recombines TRBV20-1 with TRBJ2-3; 11 bases fit TRBD2. The germline CDR1 and CDR2 sequences are DFQATT and SNEGSKA (reference sequence). CDR3 length equals 14 residues. With V trimmed by 0 bases and J by 4 bases, 0 bases remained unmatched. This CDR3 reads CSARDSGGADTQYF. The CDR3, as DNA: TGCAGTGCTAGAGATAGCGGGGGGGCAGATACGCAGTATTTT.